These 6 T cell receptor beta chains came from one sample sequenced in a study of blood T cell repertoires in COVID-19. Produced via immunoSEQ multiplex PCR; TCRdb's table is partial and in-frame only. The sample lists nearly 350,000 clones; about 90% were seen once. Sequencing was done on a sample of PBMCs or T cells enriched from blood (not recorded which). The source is a woman in her twenties or thirties who had recovered from COVID-19.

This rearrangement joins TRBV29-1 to TRBJ2-5; 9 nucleotides match TRBD1. The CDR3 has 12 residues. Germline CDR1 and CDR2: SQVTM and ANQGSEA. The V and J ends lost 8 bases and 4 bases, in that order; junction bases with no gene match: 5. The CDR3 here is CSFRTGAETQYF. The CDR3 DNA sequence: TGCAGCTTCCGGACAGGGGCAGAGACCCAGTACTTC. Full variable domain (remainder filled in from reference TRBV29-1 and TRBJ2-5): SAVISQKPSRDICQRGTSLTIQCQVDSQVTMMFWYRQQPGQSLTLIATANQGSEATYESGFVIDKFPISRPNLTFSTLTVSNMSPEDSSIYLCSFRTGAETQYFGPGTRLLVL.

The chain's CDR3 is CATSDPSAGGNQPQHF. In DNA form, the CDR3 reads TGTGCCACCAGTGACCCCTCCGCAGGGGGCAATCAGCCCCAGCATTTT. V gene TRBV24-1 combines with J gene TRBJ1-5; D perhaps matches TRBD1 (6 bases). Germline CDR1 and CDR2: KGHDR and SFDVKD. This CDR3 comprises 16 residues. Trimming took 4 bases from V and 2 from J, leaving 14 bases between them.

This sequence joins TRBV21-1 and TRBJ2-3; the table assigns TRBD2, which was not confirmed against the DNA. TRBV21-1 is a listed pseudogene. The CDR3 has 20 amino acids. CDR3 DNA sequence: TGTGCCAGCAGCAACGGGACTAGCGGGGACGCTCTCCCGGGGGGAGATACGCAGTATTTT. Translated, it gives CASSNGTSGDALPGGDTQYF.

The chain uses TRBV27 and TRBJ2-1; 9 bases map to TRBD1. The CDR3 contains 17 residues. V gave up 4 bases and J gave up 2 bases; unmatched junction bases: 9. CDR1 is MNHEY and CDR2 is SMNVEV in the germline V gene (reference sequence). The CDR3 protein is CASSSTGTGKAYNEQFF. The CDR3 DNA follows: TGTGCCAGCAGTTCTACCGGGACAGGGAAGGCCTACAATGAGCAGTTCTTC.

Only one count was recorded for this clone. The chain couples TRBV15 to TRBJ1-5; 9 bases match TRBD1. Germline V lookup: CDR1 LNHNV, CDR2 YYDKDF (reference sequence). The V and J ends lost 2 bases and 3 bases, in that order; junction bases with no gene match: 5. The CDR3 runs to 16 residues. The CDR3 DNA sequence: TGTGCCACCAGCAGAAGGACAGGGGTCCACAATCAGCCCCAGCATTTT. It yields the protein CATSRRTGVHNQPQHF.

V and J are TRBV19 and TRBJ1-6, with 12 bases that match TRBD1. Looked up from germline, CDR1 is LNHDA and CDR2 is SQIVND (reference sequence). J lost 8 bases, V lost 5 bases, and 16 bases had no gene match. CDR3 size: 19 residues. For the CDR3, the DNA is TGTGCCAGTAGTCCGCAGTTAAAACCGGGACAGGGGGCAGATTCACCCCTCCACTTT. It codes for CASSPQLKPGQGADSPLHF.